The 22 T cell receptor beta chains in this list originate from one sample, sequenced in a study of T cells in Graves' hyperthyroidism and ophthalmopathy. RNA transcripts were the template for amplifying TCR beta CDR3 regions. During a first-round RT-PCR of the TCR CDR3, the HTBI primer set was used. TCRdb processed the multiplex PCR reads anew with MiXCR; each CDR3 protein has one entry. The sample has more than 550,000 distinct CDR3 sequences, 15% to 20% seen once. The sequencing input was blood. Receptor source: a man in his fifties with Graves' hyperthyroidism.

This clonotype has just a few counts. J is TRBJ2-7 and V is TRBV18, with TRBD1 matching over 7 bases. Germline trimming cut 3 bases from V and 3 bases from J; bases unmatched to any gene: 8. Per germline, CDR1 KGHSH and CDR2 LQKENI. The CDR3 is 15 amino acids. The CDR3 DNA reads TGTGCCAGCTCACCCTTAGGGGGCCTGGACTACGAGCAGTACTTC. It yields the protein CASSPLGGLDYEQYF. The full variable domain, in which reference TRBV18 and TRBJ2-7 provide the parts outside the CDR3, is NAGVMQNPRHLVRRRGQEARLRCSPMKGHSHVYWYRQLPEEGLKFMVYLQKENIIDESGMPKERFSAEFPKEGPSILRIQQVVRGDSAAYFCASSPLGGLDYEQYFGPGTRLTVT.

This clonotype was detected ten times or more. CDR3 coding DNA: TGTGCCAGCAGTTCTCCCGTTCGGACAGGGCTCACCTACGAGCAGTACTTC. It codes for CASSSPVRTGLTYEQYF. This rearrangement joins TRBV28 to TRBJ2-7, with 8 bases identical to TRBD1. Germline trimming cut 4 bases from V and 2 bases from J; bases unmatched to any gene: 13. Germline-derived CDR1 and CDR2 are MDHEN and SYDVKM. The CDR3 length is 17 residues.

The gene calls are TRBV7-3 and TRBJ2-7; D perhaps matches TRBD2 (5 bases). The CDR3 contains 13 residues. Trimming took off 5 bases at V and 5 bases at J, with 13 bases between the two ends. Germline V gene lookup returns CDR1 SGHTA and CDR2 FQGTGA. DNA for the CDR3: TGTGCCAGCAGCGGTTCCGGGGAGCACGAGCAGTACTTC. As protein: CASSGSGEHEQYF.

With regard to this clonotype: A much more abundant neighbour one base away suggests this may be a read error. The DNA for the CDR3 is TGCGCCAGCAGCTTGGGGCCCCGGGACATGGACAACGAGCAGTACTTC. Protein sequence: CASSLGPRDMDNEQYF. The V gene is TRBV5-1, the J gene TRBJ2-7, with D possibly TRBD1 on 6 matching bases. Germline V gene lookup returns CDR1 SGHRS and CDR2 YFSETQ. Trimming cost V 0 bases and J 5 bases, with 18 bases left between them. This CDR3 is built from 16 residues.

The J gene is TRBJ1-1, the V gene TRBV18, with 7 bases fitting TRBD1. V gave up 3 bases and J gave up 2 bases; unmatched junction bases: 9. Germline-derived CDR1 and CDR2 are KGHSH and LQKENI. The CDR3 covers 16 residues. This chain's CDR3 is CASSPGDREINTEAFF. The CDR3 DNA reads TGTGCCAGCTCACCGGGCGACAGGGAAATAAACACTGAAGCTTTCTTT.

The chain links TRBV12-3 or TRBV12-4 to TRBJ2-7; D perhaps matches TRBD1 (5 bases). V lost 6 bases, J lost 2 bases, and 14 bases lay in between. The CDR3 consists of 14 residues. DNA of the CDR3: TGTGCCAGCAGCCGCCGACAGCAGCCCTACGAGCAGTACTTC. It yields the protein CASSRRQQPYEQYF.

This clonotype was observed many times. The gene calls are TRBV7-8 and TRBJ2-1, with D hard to call. The CDR3 loop spans 17 amino acids. Germline CDR1 reads SGHVS; CDR2 reads FQNEAQ. Trimming cost V 4 bases and J 0 bases, with 16 bases left between them. Here the CDR3 reads CASSYGRAGPSYNEQFF. For the CDR3, the DNA is TGTGCCAGCAGCTACGGAAGGGCAGGCCCCTCCTACAATGAGCAGTTCTTC.

The V and J genes are TRBV4-1 and TRBJ2-7; D is undetermined. V was shortened by 0 bases and J by 2 bases, with 14 bases between the two germline ends. This CDR3 region has 16 residues. Germline V gene sequence: CDR1 MGHRA, CDR2 YSYEKL. The CDR3 region has the DNA TGCGCCAGCAGCCAAGATAGGCAGCAGTTGACCTACGAGCAGTACTTC. Protein product: CASSQDRQQLTYEQYF.

This clonotype was counted ten times or more. The rearrangement uses TRBV28 and TRBJ1-2; no clear D gene. Looked up from germline, CDR1 is MDHEN and CDR2 is SYDVKM. The CDR3 runs 14 residues. The ends were cut back, 5 bases at V and 2 bases at J, with 12 bases in the middle. CDR3 loop: CASSPRAINYGYTF. CDR3 sequence (DNA): TGTGCCAGCAGTCCCCGGGCAATCAACTATGGCTACACCTTC.

There are many counts of this clonotype. The chain recombines TRBV6-1 with TRBJ2-7, with 11 bases identical to TRBD2. The CDR3 runs to 16 residues. Germline V gene data show CDR1 as MNHNS and CDR2 as SASEGT. V lost 8 bases and J lost 2; bases outside the gene matches: 11. The CDR3 DNA follows: TGTGCCAGCCTCAATGGCCTAGCGGGAGGAACCTACGAGCAGTACTTC. This translates into CASLNGLAGGTYEQYF.

This clonotype was found many times. This sequence joins TRBV12-3 or TRBV12-4 and TRBJ1-6, with D perhaps TRBD1 (5 bases). Trimming removed 6 bases at V and 7 bases at J, with 13 bases between. CDR3 length equals 14 residues. Here the CDR3 DNA reads TGTGCCAGCAGCCACTCAGGGTACAATTCACCCCTCCACTTT. Amino acids: CASSHSGYNSPLHF.

The chain employs TRBV12-3 or TRBV12-4 and TRBJ2-2; D is uncertain. V shed 8 bases and J shed 6 bases, with 7 bases lying between them. The CDR3 has 11 residues. CDR3 bases: TGTGCCAGCGTCCAGGCCGGGGAGCTGTTTTTT. The encoded protein is CASVQAGELFF.

The gene calls are TRBV4-1 and TRBJ2-5, with 8 bases lining up with TRBD2. Germline V gene data show CDR1 as MGHRA and CDR2 as YSYEKL. The J segment lost 4 bases and the V segment lost 1 base, leaving 5 bases of the junction unmatched. The CDR3 loop spans 15 amino acids. CDR3 nucleotides: TGCGCCAGCAGCCAAGCAAAGCGGGAGAGAGAGACCCAGTACTTC. This codes for CASSQAKRERETQYF.

The genes are TRBV4-1 and TRBJ2-1, with D unresolved. Germline assignment: CDR1 MGHRA and CDR2 YSYEKL. CDR3 length equals 12 residues. The V and J ends lost 1 base and 8 bases respectively, with 6 bases between them. The CDR3 loop reads CASSQVEDEQFF. As DNA, the CDR3 is TGCGCCAGCAGCCAAGTCGAGGATGAGCAGTTCTTC.

This clonotype came up many times. This chain connects TRBV2 to TRBJ2-1; TRBD2 aligns across 9 bases. Trimming took 6 bases from V and 0 from J; bases not matched to a gene: 3. CDR3 length: 15 amino acids. Germline loops: CDR1 SNHLY, CDR2 FYNNEI. CDR3 coding DNA: TGTGCCAGCAGGTTTAGCGGGAGCTCCTACAATGAGCAGTTCTTC. It encodes CASRFSGSSYNEQFF.

As regards this clonotype: Since the CDR3 does not end with the conserved phenylalanine or tryptophan, this likely comes from a read error. This chain connects TRBV27 to TRBJ1-1; 8 bases fit TRBD1. The CDR3 length is 16 residues. Germline V gene data show CDR1 as MNHEY and CDR2 as SMNVEV (reference sequence). Unmatched junction bases numbered 10, after V lost 4 bases and J lost 3 bases. The CDR3 spells CASSSPAGGWYTEAFL. As DNA, the CDR3 is TGTGCCAGCAGTTCCCCAGCAGGGGGCTGGTACACTGAAGCTTTCCTT.

The chain is built from TRBV5-1 and TRBJ2-1; D perhaps matches TRBD2 (6 bases). Germline CDR1 reads SGHRS; CDR2 reads YFSETQ. The CDR3 consists of 17 residues. V gave up 0 bases and J gave up 2 bases, with 15 bases separating them. The CDR3 coding sequence is TGCGCCAGCAGCTTGGGCCCGGTCCGGGAGCCCTACAATGAGCAGTTCTTC. Protein: CASSLGPVREPYNEQFF.

In its sample, this clonotype was seen many times. This CDR3 is CASSLVAGPHEQYF. In DNA form, the CDR3 reads TGTGCCAGCAGCTTAGTAGCAGGGCCCCACGAGCAGTACTTC. The chain is built from TRBV7-8 and TRBJ2-7; TRBD1 is a possible D gene (5 bases). Trimming removed 1 base at V and 5 bases at J, with 12 bases between. This CDR3 has 14 residues. Germline CDR1 reads SGHVS; CDR2 reads FQNEAQ.

This clonotype was counted at least ten times. The chain uses TRBV19 and TRBJ1-2, with 7 bases aligning to TRBD1. CDR1 and CDR2 from the germline V gene are LNHDA and SQIVND (reference sequence). Trimming at V came to 4 bases and at J to 0 bases, leaving 11 bases not matched to a gene. CDR3 length: 17 residues. Here the CDR3 DNA reads TGTGCCAGTAGTACCTCATACTGGACAGGTACTAACTATGGCTACACCTTC. It is translated as CASSTSYWTGTNYGYTF.

The CDR3 is CARRGTGGAVNNEQFF. The DNA of the CDR3 is TGTGCCAGAAGGGGAACAGGGGGCGCAGTAAACAATGAGCAGTTCTTC. The rearrangement links TRBV6-2 or TRBV6-3 to TRBJ2-1; 9 bases line up with TRBD1. Germline values: CDR1 MNHEY, CDR2 SVGEGT. The junction had 14 bases not matched to a gene; V was cut back by 9 bases and J by 5 bases. The CDR3 is 16 amino acids.

This clonotype was observed many times. This chain uses TRBV29-1 with TRBJ1-2; 7 bases fit TRBD1. The V and J ends lost 5 bases and 2 bases, in that order; junction bases with no gene match: 11. Germline CDR1 and CDR2: SQVTM and ANQGSEA. This CDR3 has 15 amino acids. CDR3 DNA: TGCAGCGTTCGGACACAGGGGCGCTTGAACTATGGCTACACCTTC. Its translation is CSVRTQGRLNYGYTF.

Details on this clonotype: A read error may produce the germline difference seen at one junction end. The chain uses TRBV28 and TRBJ1-5; D unresolved. CDR3 length equals 15 residues. CDR1 and CDR2 from the germline V gene are MDHEN and SYDVKM. CDR3 protein: CASSPPPLGNQSQHF. The CDR3 region has the DNA TGTGCCAGCAGTCCTCCTCCACTAGGCAATCAGTCCCAGCATTTT.